This is a list of T cell receptor beta chains from one sample in a study of preoperative IRX-2 immunotherapy in early breast cancer. Here immunoSEQ multiplex PCR was the method, and the copy in TCRdb shows in-frame clones only, minus some. The table lists around 30,000 clones, roughly 74% of them singletons. Here the sequenced sample was lymph node tissue, taken before IRX-2 immunotherapy. Receptor source: a human donor with breast cancer. Each CDR3 is given with its conserved first and last residue. The D gene is left open where the match is weak. Rows may omit the clone size; those that give it use once, few, many or a size class.

V: TRBV28; D: -; J: TRBJ1-4; size: -; DNA: TGTGCCAGCAGTCTCCCGGGGGGAAAACTGTTTTTT; CDR3: CASSLPGGKLFF
V: TRBV29-1; D: -; J: TRBJ2-6; size: -; DNA: TGCAGCGTTGTGTGGAGGGGGCAGGGTGGGGCCAACGTCCTGACTTTC; CDR3: CSVVWRGQGGANVLTF
V: TRBV1; D: -; J: TRBJ1-4; size: -; DNA: TGCGCCAGCAGCCCTAGCGGGTTTCGGATACGCGAAAAACTGTTTTTT; CDR3: CASSPSGFRIREKLFF
V: TRBV19; D: -; J: TRBJ2-4; size: -; DNA: TGTGCCAGTAGTATAGATCTTTCAAGGTCCCTAGCCAAAAACATTCAGTACTTC; CDR3: CASSIDLSRSLAKNIQYF
V: TRBV19; D: -; J: TRBJ2-1; size: -; DNA: TGTGCCAGTAGTAAAGGGGACTTCAATGAGCAGTTCTTC; CDR3: CASSKGDFNEQFF
V: TRBV11-3; D: TRBD1; J: TRBJ1-1; size: -; DNA: TGTGCCAGCAGCTTGTCCGGGACAGGGAGCATGAACACTGAAGCTTTCTTT; CDR3: CASSLSGTGSMNTEAFF
V: TRBV7-7; D: TRBD2; J: TRBJ2-1; size: -; DNA: TGTGCCAGCAGCTTGGGAGCGGGGGGACTCTACAATGAGCAGTTCTTC; CDR3: CASSLGAGGLYNEQFF
V: TRBV12-5; D: -; J: TRBJ2-1; size: few; DNA: TGTGCCAGTTACCCCGCGGGGGCGGATGAGCAGTTCTTC; CDR3: CASYPAGADEQFF
V: TRBV5-1; D: -; J: TRBJ1-4; size: once; DNA: TGCGCCAGCAGCCCGGACAACGGAAATGAAAAACTGTTTTTT; CDR3: CASSPDNGNEKLFF
V: TRBV5-1; D: -; J: TRBJ1-5; size: once; DNA: TGCGCCAGCAGCTACCTAAGTGGATGCAATCAGCCCCAGCATTTT; CDR3: CASSYLSGCNQPQHF
V: TRBV7-1; D: -; J: TRBJ2-1; size: -; DNA: TGTGCCAGCATTGGCCGGGGGCAGGCATTGACCAATGAGCAGTTCTTC; CDR3: CASIGRGQALTNEQFF
V: TRBV11-3; D: TRBD1; J: TRBJ2-7; size: few; DNA: TGTGCCAGCAGCTGGAGGGGACAGGGGATTGGCTACGAGCAGTACTTC; CDR3: CASSWRGQGIGYEQYF
V: TRBV6-8; D: TRBD1; J: TRBJ1-2; size: once; DNA: TGTGCCAGCAGTTACTCGGGACAGGGGGTTTATGGCTACACCTTC; CDR3: CASSYSGQGVYGYTF
V: TRBV5-1; D: -; J: TRBJ2-3; size: -; DNA: TGCGCCAGCAGCTTGGGGACGATCGGCACAGATACGCAGTATTTT; CDR3: CASSLGTIGTDTQYF
V: TRBV19; D: -; J: TRBJ1-4; size: -; DNA: TGTGCCAGTAAAGCGGCAGGGGTGACTGAAAAACTGTTTTTT; CDR3: CASKAAGVTEKLFF
V: TRBV7-1; D: -; J: TRBJ1-5; size: -; DNA: TGTGCCAGCAGCTTAGTGGGCAGTATAGGCAATCAGCCCCAGCATTTT; CDR3: CASSLVGSIGNQPQHF
V: TRBV7-5; D: -; J: TRBJ2-1; size: -; DNA: TGTGCCAGCAGCTTGAGACTAGCGGGGGCTAATGAGCAGTTCTTC; CDR3: CASSLRLAGANEQFF
V: TRBV11-3; D: -; J: TRBJ1-3; size: -; DNA: TGTGCCAGCAGCTTCCCGGGGGCAGTCGGTGGAAACACCATATATTTT; CDR3: CASSFPGAVGGNTIYF
V: TRBV6-8; D: TRBD1; J: TRBJ1-1; size: -; DNA: TGTGCCATCAGTGACTACCTGGGACAGGCTAACACTGAAGCTTTCTTT; CDR3: CAISDYLGQANTEAFF
V: TRBV28; D: -; J: TRBJ1-6; size: -; DNA: TGTGCCAGCAGTCGGACCTTGACAGTATATAATTCACCCCTCCACTTT; CDR3: CASSRTLTVYNSPLHF
V: TRBV6-7; D: TRBD1; J: TRBJ1-2; size: -; DNA: TGTGCCAGCAGTGAACAGGGGGCAAATGGCTACACCTTC; CDR3: CASSEQGANGYTF
V: TRBV12-5; D: -; J: TRBJ1-5; size: -; DNA: TGTGCCAGCACCGCGGGACGGTACATAGGGAATCAGCCCCAGCATTTT; CDR3: CASTAGRYIGNQPQHF
V: TRBV5-1; D: TRBD1; J: TRBJ2-7; size: -; DNA: TGCGCCAGCAGCTTGGCCGGGACAGACTACGAGCAGTACTTC; CDR3: CASSLAGTDYEQYF
V: TRBV28; D: -; J: TRBJ1-1; size: -; DNA: TGTGCCAGCAGTTTATGGTTATCGGGGGCCGAAGAAGCTTTCTTT; CDR3: CASSLWLSGAEEAFF
V: TRBV30; D: -; J: TRBJ1-1; size: -; DNA: TGTGCCTGGAGTCTGAGGTCTCTTGGGCCTGAAGCTTTCTTT; CDR3: CAWSLRSLGPEAFF
V: TRBV10-1; D: -; J: TRBJ2-5; size: -; DNA: TGCGCCAGCAGCGGGGGAGAGACCCAGTACTTC; CDR3: CASSGGETQYF
V: TRBV6-8; D: -; J: TRBJ1-5; size: -; DNA: TGTGCCAGCAGTTTTGGGGGCAATCAGCCCCAGCATTTT; CDR3: CASSFGGNQPQHF
V: TRBV28; D: -; J: TRBJ1-6; size: -; DNA: TGTGCCACCCACATCGGGGGACGTTCACCCCTCCACTTT; CDR3: CATHIGGRSPLHF
V: TRBV27; D: TRBD2; J: TRBJ2-1; size: -; DNA: TGTGCCAGCAGTACAACGAAGAGGCAGGGAGGGAATGAGCAGTTCTTC; CDR3: CASSTTKRQGGNEQFF
V: TRBV6-8; D: TRBD2; J: TRBJ2-3; size: -; DNA: TGTGCCAGCAGTGATCCCCTTAGCGGGGTAATCACAGATACGCAGTATTTT; CDR3: CASSDPLSGVITDTQYF
V: TRBV6-8; D: -; J: TRBJ2-3; size: -; DNA: TGTGCCAGCGGTGGGACGGGGCGTTTGGATACGCAGTATTTT; CDR3: CASGGTGRLDTQYF
V: TRBV15; D: -; J: TRBJ1-2; size: -; DNA: TGTGCCACCAGCAGAGAATCTGACAGAAACTATGGCTACACCTTC; CDR3: CATSRESDRNYGYTF
V: TRBV18; D: TRBD1; J: TRBJ1-2; size: -; DNA: TGTGCCAGCTCACCAATGGGACAGATCTATGGCTACACCTTC; CDR3: CASSPMGQIYGYTF
V: TRBV6-8; D: -; J: TRBJ1-1; size: -; DNA: TGTGCCATCAAGTTTGAGGGGAGTACTGAAGCTTTCTTT; CDR3: CAIKFEGSTEAFF
V: TRBV6-8; D: -; J: TRBJ1-1; size: few; DNA: TGTGCCATCAGGAACCAGGAGAACACTGAAGCTTTCTTT; CDR3: CAIRNQENTEAFF